This TCR beta chain is drawn from a study of blood T cell repertoires in COVID-19. TCRdb keeps only in-frame clones here, not all; method: immunoSEQ multiplex PCR. Of about 300,000 clones in the sample, 65% to 85% were seen once. Looked up from germline, CDR1 is MNHEY and CDR2 is SVGAGI. V lost 0 bases to trimming and J lost 9 bases; unmatched junction nucleotides: 2. The CDR3 has 15 residues. The gene calls are TRBV6-5 and TRBJ1-6; 10 bases fit TRBD1. This TCR was sampled from a woman aged 45-65 years with acute or convalescent COVID-19. The specimen sequenced was peripheral blood. In DNA form, the CDR3 reads TGTGCCAGCAGTTACTCGGGGACAGGGGCTTCACCCCTCCACTTT. Protein product: CASSYSGTGASPLHF.